The sequence of this T cell receptor (beta chain) was determined in a study of cytomegalovirus exposure and HLA in healthy donors. Study results and limitations: Common viral pathogens were later found to be apparently linked to several of the most significant clusters.

This CDR3 contains 14 residues. Germline CDR1 MNHNS, CDR2 SASEGT. V gave up 5 bases and J gave up 0 bases; unmatched junction bases: 1. Primers: 60 Vbeta forward and 13 Jbeta reverse. The table came from immunoSEQ multiplex PCR; TCRdb's copy has only in-frame clones and leaves some out. The sample holds approximately 70,000 clones; 72% are singletons and the top ten take about 12%. In regard to this clone: The antigen is unknown.

The clonotype was recovered from a woman in her 40s in good health and CMV-seropositive. The rearrangement links TRBV6-1 to TRBJ2-5; 9 bases map to TRBD1. The specimen sequenced was PBMCs. Here the CDR3 DNA reads TGTGCCAGCAGTCGGGACAGGGACCAAGAGACCCAGTACTTC. Its protein product is CASSRDRDQETQYF.